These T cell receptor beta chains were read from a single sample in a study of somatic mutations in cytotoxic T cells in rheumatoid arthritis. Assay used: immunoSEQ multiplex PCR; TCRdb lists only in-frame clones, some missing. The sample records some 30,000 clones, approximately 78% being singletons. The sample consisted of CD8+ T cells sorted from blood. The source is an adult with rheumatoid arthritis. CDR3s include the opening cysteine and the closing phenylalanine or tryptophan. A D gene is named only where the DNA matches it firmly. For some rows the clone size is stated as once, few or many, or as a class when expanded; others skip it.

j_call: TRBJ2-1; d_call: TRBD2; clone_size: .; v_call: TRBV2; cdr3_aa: CATRGSGNSYNEQFF; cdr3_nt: TGTGCCACCAGGGGTAGCGGGAACTCCTACAATGAGCAGTTCTTC
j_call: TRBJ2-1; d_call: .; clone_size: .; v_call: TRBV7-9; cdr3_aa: CASSLLNEQFF; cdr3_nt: TGTGCCAGCAGCTTACTCAATGAGCAGTTCTTC
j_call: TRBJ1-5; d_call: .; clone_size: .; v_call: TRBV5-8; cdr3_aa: CASSSLPTESNQPQHF; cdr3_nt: TGTGCCAGCAGTTCACTTCCGACAGAGAGTAATCAGCCCCAGCATTTT
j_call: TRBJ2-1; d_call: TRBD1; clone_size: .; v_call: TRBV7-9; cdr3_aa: CASSSRGPYNEQFF; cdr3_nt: TGTGCCAGCAGCTCCAGGGGGCCATACAATGAGCAGTTCTTC
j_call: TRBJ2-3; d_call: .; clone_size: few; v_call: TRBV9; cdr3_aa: CASSVDGGASDTQYF; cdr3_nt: TGTGCCAGCAGCGTAGATGGGGGGGCATCAGATACGCAGTATTTT
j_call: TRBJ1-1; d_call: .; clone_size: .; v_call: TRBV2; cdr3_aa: CASSGTEAFF; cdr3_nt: TGTGCCAGCAGCGGGACAGAAGCTTTCTTT
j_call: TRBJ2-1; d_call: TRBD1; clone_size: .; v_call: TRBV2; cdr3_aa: CASARQGDNEQFF; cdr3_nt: TGTGCCAGCGCCAGACAGGGAGACAATGAGCAGTTCTTC
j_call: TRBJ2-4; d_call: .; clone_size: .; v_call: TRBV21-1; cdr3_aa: CASSLQGPPLNIQYF; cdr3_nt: TGTGCCAGCAGCTTACAGGGACCCCCTTTGAACATTCAGTACTTC
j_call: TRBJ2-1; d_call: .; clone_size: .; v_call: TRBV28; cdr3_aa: CASSSPHLEGENEQFF; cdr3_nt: TGTGCCAGCAGTTCACCACACTTAGAGGGGGAAAATGAGCAGTTCTTC
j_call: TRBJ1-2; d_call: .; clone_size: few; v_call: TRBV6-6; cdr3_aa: CASTARQADGYTF; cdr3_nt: TGTGCCAGCACCGCCCGACAGGCGGATGGCTACACCTTC
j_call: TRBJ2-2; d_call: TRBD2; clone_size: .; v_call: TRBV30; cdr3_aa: CAWINLAGAGELFF; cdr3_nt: TGTGCCTGGATCAATCTGGCGGGAGCCGGGGAGCTGTTTTTT
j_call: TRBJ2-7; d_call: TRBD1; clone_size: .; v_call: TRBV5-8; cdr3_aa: CASSLPDRDYEQYF; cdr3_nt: TGTGCCAGCAGCTTGCCAGACAGGGACTACGAGCAGTACTTC
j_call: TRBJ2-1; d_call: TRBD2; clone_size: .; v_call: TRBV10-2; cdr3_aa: CASSENGGGADEQFF; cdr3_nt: TGCGCCAGCAGTGAGAACGGCGGGGGGGCGGATGAGCAGTTCTTC
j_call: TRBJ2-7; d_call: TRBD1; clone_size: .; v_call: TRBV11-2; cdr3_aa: CASSSGTGSHEQYF; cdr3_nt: TGTGCCAGCAGCTCCGGGACAGGGTCCCACGAGCAGTACTTC
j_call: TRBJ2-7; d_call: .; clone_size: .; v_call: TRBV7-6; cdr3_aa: CASSLAGGPGREQYF; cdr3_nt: TGTGCCAGCAGCTTAGCGGGGGGCCCCGGACGCGAGCAGTACTTC
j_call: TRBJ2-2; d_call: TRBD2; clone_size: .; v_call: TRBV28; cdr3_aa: CASTPTDTSGGVVTGELFF; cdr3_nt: TGTGCCAGCACCCCGACCGATACTAGCGGGGGGGTGGTAACCGGGGAGCTGTTTTTT
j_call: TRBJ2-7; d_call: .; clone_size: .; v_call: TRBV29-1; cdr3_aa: CSVEQGSPYEQYF; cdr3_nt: TGCAGCGTTGAGCAGGGGTCTCCCTACGAGCAGTACTTC
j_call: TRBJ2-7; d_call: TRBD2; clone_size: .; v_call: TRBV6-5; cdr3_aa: CASSPRGGDEQYF; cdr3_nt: TGTGCCAGCAGCCCGCGGGGGGGGGACGAGCAGTACTTC
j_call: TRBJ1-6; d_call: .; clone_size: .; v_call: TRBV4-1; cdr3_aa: CASSQVEGPAYNSPLHF; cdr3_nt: TGCGCCAGCAGCCAAGTGGAGGGCCCAGCTTATAATTCACCCCTCCACTTT
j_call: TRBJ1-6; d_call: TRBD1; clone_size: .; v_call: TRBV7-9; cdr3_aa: CASSGGTGSSYNSPLHF; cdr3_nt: TGTGCCAGCAGCGGAGGGACAGGAAGCTCCTATAATTCACCCCTCCACTTT
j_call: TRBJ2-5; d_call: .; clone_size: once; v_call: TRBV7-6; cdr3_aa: CASSFRGVEETQYF; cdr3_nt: TGTGCCAGCAGCTTCAGGGGGGTGGAGGAGACCCAGTACTTC